Shown below are 6 T cell receptor beta chains from a single sample sequenced in a study of shared clonotypes between healthy human individuals. The repertoire was sequenced with immunoSEQ multiplex PCR; TCRdb's copy has only in-frame clones and lacks some. The sample lists about 450,000 clones, more than 75% seen once, with over 10% in the top ten. The specimen was PBMCs. The receptors shown here come from a woman between 40 and 55 years old in good health. Some clones in this sample may be carry-over from other donors' samples.

About this clone itself: Mismatch with germline at one junction end may stem from a read error. This chain connects TRBV11-2 to TRBJ2-1; TRBD2 is a possible D gene (7 bases). Germline V gene data show CDR1 as SGHAT and CDR2 as FQNNGV. The CDR3 covers 15 residues. The CDR3 coding sequence is TGTGCCAGCAGATTAGTAGGGGGGGTTCTGAATGAGCAGTTCTTC. Its translation: CASRLVGGVLNEQFF.

This clone was seen at least ten times. The chain combines TRBV5-4 with TRBJ2-5; maybe TRBD2 (5 bases). This CDR3 is built from 14 residues. Germline V gene data show CDR1 as SGHNT and CDR2 as YYREEE (reference sequence). The germline V and J ends were trimmed by 4 bases and 5 bases, with 15 bases remaining between them. DNA for the CDR3: TGTGCCAGCAGCCAAGAGGGAAACGGGGAGACCCAGTACTTC. This gives the protein CASSQEGNGETQYF.

This clone has at least ten counts. The chain combines TRBV7-9 with TRBJ2-7, with 9 bases lining up with TRBD1. V lost 5 bases to trimming and J lost 7 bases; unmatched junction nucleotides: 6. From germline, CDR1 is SEHNR and CDR2 FQNEAQ (reference sequence). The CDR3 loop spans 13 amino acids. The CDR3 DNA follows: TGTGCCAGCAGCCCCGGGACAGGGAGAGAGCAGTACTTC. It yields the protein CASSPGTGREQYF.

This chain connects TRBV11-2 to TRBJ2-1, with TRBD2 matching 11 bases. J lost 8 bases, V lost 2 bases, and 8 bases had no gene match. In germline, CDR1 is SGHAT, CDR2 FQNNGV. The CDR3 spans 16 residues. The CDR3 here is CASSLQIAGGHDEQFF. The CDR3 coding sequence is TGTGCCAGCAGCTTACAAATAGCGGGAGGGCACGATGAGCAGTTCTTC.

This clone was counted a single time. V usage is TRBV30 and J usage is TRBJ2-1; D not certain. This CDR3 has 14 residues. V dropped 0 bases and J dropped 2 bases, with 8 bases sitting between them. Germline CDR1 reads GTSNPN; CDR2 reads SVGIG (reference sequence). Here the CDR3 reads CAWSVRAAYNEQFF. CDR3 sequence (DNA): TGTGCCTGGAGTGTTCGGGCAGCCTACAATGAGCAGTTCTTC. The full variable domain, completed using reference TRBV30 and TRBJ2-1, is SQTIHQWPATLVQPVGSPLSLECTVEGTSNPNLYWYRQAAGRGLQLLFYSVGIGQISSEVPQNLSASRPQDRQFILSSKKLLLSDSGFYLCAWSVRAAYNEQFFGPGTRLTVL.

As concerns this clone: A much larger clonotype is one base distant, so this may be a read error. V and J are TRBV9 and TRBJ1-2; no reliable D call. Germline loops: CDR1 SGDLS, CDR2 YYNGEE. The CDR3 is 13 residues long. CDR3 region: CASSVEGWGGHTF. CDR3 bases: TGTGCCAGCAGCGTAGAAGGATGGGGTGGCCACACCTTC. The whole variable domain, remainder taken from reference TRBV9 and TRBJ1-2, is DSGVTQTPKHLITATGQRVTLRCSPRSGDLSVYWYQQSLDQGLQFLIQYYNGEERAKGNILERFSAQQFPDLHSELNLSSLELGDSALYFCASSVEGWGGHTFGSGTRLTVV.